These 6 T cell receptor beta chains came from one sample sequenced in a study of T cells in pancreatic ductal adenocarcinoma. Profiled with immunoSEQ multiplex PCR; TCRdb holds only in-frame clones, not every one. The sample shows 4,500 to 5,000 clones, more than 60% of them seen only once. No neoadjuvant therapy was given to the selected pancreatic ductal adenocarcinoma patients before their surgery. Source material: pancreatic tumor tissue. The receptors were gathered from a human donor with pancreatic ductal adenocarcinoma. The donor label of this sample is uncertain.

The chain links TRBV11-2 to TRBJ2-3; D remains unclear. The germline CDR1 and CDR2 sequences are SGHAT and FQNNGV. V dropped 2 bases and J dropped 0 bases, with 12 bases sitting between them. This CDR3 region has 16 residues. The CDR3 bases are TGTGCCAGCAGCTTAATGGGCAGCTCTAGCACAGATACGCAGTATTTT. Translation gives CASSLMGSSSTDTQYF.

This clone was seen a handful of times. The chain has TRBV2 and TRBJ1-1, with 9 bases fitting TRBD1. The CDR3 runs 17 residues. V shed 5 bases, J shed 0 bases, and the junction held 10 bases outside the gene matches. Germline CDR1 is SNHLY and CDR2 is FYNNEI. CDR3 protein: CASSQQGARRMNTEAFF. DNA of the CDR3: TGTGCCAGCAGTCAACAGGGGGCGAGGAGGATGAACACTGAAGCTTTCTTT.

The chain recombines TRBV7-3 with TRBJ2-3, with 9 nucleotides matching TRBD1. The germline CDR1 and CDR2 sequences are SGHTA and FQGTGA. The CDR3 runs 22 residues. The trim removed 0 bases at V and 0 bases at J, leaving 19 bases unmatched. The CDR3 is CASSLTLTGGMSVSASTDTQYF. CDR3 bases: TGTGCCAGCAGCTTAACGTTAACAGGGGGCATGAGCGTCAGTGCTAGCACAGATACGCAGTATTTT. The variable domain in full, with the rest retrieved from reference TRBV7-3 and TRBJ2-3, is GAGVSQTPSNKVTEKGKYVELRCDPISGHTALYWYRQSLGQGPEFLIYFQGTGAADDSGLPNDRFFAVRPEGSVSTLKIQRTERGDSAVYLCASSLTLTGGMSVSASTDTQYFGPGTRLTVL.

By share of the sample, this clone is medium-sized. The chain couples TRBV2 to TRBJ2-1; the D is unclear. V shed 3 bases and J shed 6 bases, with 15 bases lying between them. Germline CDR1 reads SNHLY; CDR2 reads FYNNEI. This CDR3 contains 15 residues. The CDR3 reads CASSDPNSGRNEQFF. Here the CDR3 DNA reads TGTGCCAGCAGTGATCCGAACTCCGGACGCAATGAGCAGTTCTTC.

V usage is TRBV6-5 and J usage is TRBJ1-1; 7 bases line up with TRBD1. Germline V gene sequence: CDR1 MNHEY, CDR2 SVGAGI. This CDR3 has 15 amino acids. After removal of 5 bases from V and 0 bases from J, the junction contained 6 bases not matched to a gene. The CDR3 reads CASSRWDSMNTEAFF. The DNA of the CDR3 is TGTGCCAGCAGTCGTTGGGACAGCATGAACACTGAAGCTTTCTTT.

The chain employs TRBV10-3 and TRBJ1-2; possible D gene TRBD1, 6 bases. V lost 0 bases, J lost 4 bases, and 12 bases lay in between. The CDR3 has 15 amino acids. Germline CDR1 ENHRY, CDR2 SYGVKD. CDR3 region: CAISESGGAPYGYTF. The CDR3 DNA reads as TGTGCCATCAGTGAGTCAGGGGGGGCGCCCTATGGCTACACCTTC.